The present T cell receptor (beta chain) was sequenced within a study of brain T cells in children with intractable seizures. Study-level results: Absence of clones before surgery may stem from lower sequencing depth.

Libraries were prepared by immunoSEQ multiplex PCR; TCRdb keeps only in-frame clonotypes and omits some of them. The sample shows around 41,000 clones, around 90% of them seen only once. Concerning this clone itself: Its antigen remains unknown.

The CDR3 loop spans 14 amino acids. Germline assignment: CDR1 MNHEY and CDR2 SVGEGT. The V end lost 6 bases, the J end lost 10 bases, and 19 bases lay between the germline ends. Surgery cases with the highest brain T cell transcript signatures were chosen for sequencing. Pre-surgery treatment included at least one anti-epileptic drug. The source was peripheral blood, collected at surgery. The sequence derives from a girl aged 2-9 years with tuberous sclerosis and intractable seizures. The gene calls are TRBV6-2 or TRBV6-3 and TRBJ2-1, with D possibly called TRBD1 or TRBD2 (5 bases each). CDR3 DNA: TGTGCCAGCAGCCGGGACCGAGAGAGGGCGGAGCAGTTCTTC. Amino acids: CASSRDRERAEQFF.